These T cell receptor beta chains were read from a single sample in a study of blood T cell repertoires in COVID-19. Sequencing was performed with immunoSEQ multiplex PCR; in TCRdb, only in-frame clones are kept and a portion is missing. The sample comprises some 100,000 clones, 89% of which are singletons, and 5% to 6.5% rests with the top ten. Sequencing input: peripheral blood. The source of these receptors is an elderly woman with active COVID-19. Both conserved end residues are part of each CDR3. A D gene is named only where the DNA matches it firmly. Not every row has a clone size; where given, it reads once, few, many or a size class.

d_call	v_call	clone_size	j_call	cdr3_nt	cdr3_aa
TRBD1	TRBV25-1	-	TRBJ1-5	TGTGCCAGCAGATCGACAGGGGTGGGTCCCCAGCATTTT	CASRSTGVGPQHF
-	TRBV19	-	TRBJ2-4	TGTGCCAGTAATGACAGAGCCAAAAACATTCAGTACTTC	CASNDRAKNIQYF
TRBD2	TRBV7-3	-	TRBJ2-1	TGTGCCAGCAGCTCCCGTAGCGGGACGTCGTACAATGAGCAGTTCTTC	CASSSRSGTSYNEQFF
-	TRBV14	-	TRBJ1-3	TGTGCCAGCAGCCCTACGCTTCACTCTGGAAACACCATATATTTT	CASSPTLHSGNTIYF
TRBD2	TRBV11-1	-	TRBJ2-1	TGTGCCAGCAGCTCCAGGACTAGCGGGGAGATTCGGGAGCAGTTCTTC	CASSSRTSGEIREQFF
TRBD1	TRBV7-2	once	TRBJ2-3	TGTGCCAGCAGCTTCCAGGGGGCAGATACGCAGTATTTT	CASSFQGADTQYF
TRBD2	TRBV28	-	TRBJ2-5	TGTGCCAGCAGTTCACGCGGACTAGCGGGAGGGTGGGAGACCCAGTACTTC	CASSSRGLAGGWETQYF
TRBD2	TRBV4-3	-	TRBJ2-1	TGCGCCAGCAGCCAAGAATCTCCGGGAGGGCCTCTTAAAGAGCAGTTCTTC	CASSQESPGGPLKEQFF
-	TRBV9	once	TRBJ2-3	TGTGCCAGCAGCGTAGCGGGGTTTGCCCCGGAGAATACGCAGTATTTT	CASSVAGFAPENTQYF
TRBD1	TRBV19	-	TRBJ1-2	TGTGCCAGTAGTACGGGACAGGGGCGTGGAGGCTACACCTTC	CASSTGQGRGGYTF
-	TRBV28	-	TRBJ2-7	TGTGCCAGCAGTACCCTATACGAGCAGTACTTC	CASSTLYEQYF
-	TRBV27	-	TRBJ2-7	TGTGCCAGCGGCCGGGACTCGCTCTACGAGCAGTACTTC	CASGRDSLYEQYF
TRBD2	TRBV19	-	TRBJ2-1	TGTGCCAGTAGTATAGTAGCGGGAACCTACAATGAGCAGTTCTTC	CASSIVAGTYNEQFF
-	TRBV5-1	-	TRBJ2-1	TGCGCCAGCAGCCCCCCGGAGGGGTCCTACAATGAGCAGTTCTTC	CASSPPEGSYNEQFF
-	TRBV7-8	few	TRBJ1-3	TGTGCCAGCAGCTTAGACAGAACTGGAAACACCATATATTTT	CASSLDRTGNTIYF
TRBD1	TRBV7-9	once	TRBJ1-2	TGTGCCAGCAGCTTGGACGGGGACAGGGCTAAGAATGGCTACACCTTC	CASSLDGDRAKNGYTF